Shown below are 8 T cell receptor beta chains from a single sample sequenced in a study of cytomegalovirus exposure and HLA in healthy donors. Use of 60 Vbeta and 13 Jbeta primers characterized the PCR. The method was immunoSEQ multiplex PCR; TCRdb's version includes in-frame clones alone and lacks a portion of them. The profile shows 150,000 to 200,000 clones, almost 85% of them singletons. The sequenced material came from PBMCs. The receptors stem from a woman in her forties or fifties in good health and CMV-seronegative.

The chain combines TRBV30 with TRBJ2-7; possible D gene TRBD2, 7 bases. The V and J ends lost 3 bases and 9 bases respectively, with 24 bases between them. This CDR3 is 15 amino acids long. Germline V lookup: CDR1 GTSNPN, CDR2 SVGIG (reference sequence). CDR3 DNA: TGTGCCTGGAGCCAGTTCCGTGGGGGGCCGGGGGGGCAGTACTTC. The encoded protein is CAWSQFRGGPGGQYF.

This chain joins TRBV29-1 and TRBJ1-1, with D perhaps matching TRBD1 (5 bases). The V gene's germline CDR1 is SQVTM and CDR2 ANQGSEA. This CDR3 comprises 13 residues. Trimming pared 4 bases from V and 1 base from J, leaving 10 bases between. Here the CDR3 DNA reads TGCAGCGTTGCTGGGGCCGGGAACACTGAAGCTTTCTTT. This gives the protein CSVAGAGNTEAFF.

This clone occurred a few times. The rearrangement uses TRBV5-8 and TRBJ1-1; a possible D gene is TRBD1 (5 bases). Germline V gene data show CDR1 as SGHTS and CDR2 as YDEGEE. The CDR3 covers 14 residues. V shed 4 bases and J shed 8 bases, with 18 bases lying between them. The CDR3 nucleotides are TGTGCCAGCAGCGGAACATCACCAGGGCGCGAAGCTTTCTTT. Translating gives CASSGTSPGREAFF.

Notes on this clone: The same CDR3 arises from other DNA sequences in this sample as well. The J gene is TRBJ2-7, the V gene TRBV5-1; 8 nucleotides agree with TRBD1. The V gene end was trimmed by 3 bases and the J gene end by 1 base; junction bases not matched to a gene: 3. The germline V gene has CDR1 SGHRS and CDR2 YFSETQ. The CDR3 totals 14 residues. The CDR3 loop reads CASSWTGTSYEQYF. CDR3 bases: TGCGCCAGCAGCTGGACAGGGACTTCCTACGAGCAGTACTTC.

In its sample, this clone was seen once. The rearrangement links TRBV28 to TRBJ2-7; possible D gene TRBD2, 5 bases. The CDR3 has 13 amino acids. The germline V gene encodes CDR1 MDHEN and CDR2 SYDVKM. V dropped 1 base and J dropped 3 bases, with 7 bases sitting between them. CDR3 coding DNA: TGTGCCAGCAGTTTATCAAGCGGCTACGAGCAGTACTTC. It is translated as CASSLSSGYEQYF.

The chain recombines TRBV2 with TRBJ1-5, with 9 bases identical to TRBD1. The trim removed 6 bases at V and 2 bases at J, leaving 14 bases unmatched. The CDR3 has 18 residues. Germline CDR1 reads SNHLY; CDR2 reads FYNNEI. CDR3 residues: CASRGWDRAAVGNQPQHF. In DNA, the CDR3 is TGTGCCAGCAGGGGGTGGGACAGGGCCGCTGTGGGCAATCAGCCCCAGCATTTT.

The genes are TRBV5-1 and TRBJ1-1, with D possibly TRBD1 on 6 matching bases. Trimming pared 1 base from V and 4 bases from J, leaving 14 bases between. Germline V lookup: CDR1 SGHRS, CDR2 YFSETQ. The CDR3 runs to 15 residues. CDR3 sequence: CASSLWDTDGTEAFF. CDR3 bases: TGCGCCAGCAGCTTGTGGGACACGGACGGCACTGAAGCTTTCTTT. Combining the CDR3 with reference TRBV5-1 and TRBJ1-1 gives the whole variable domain KAGVTQTPRYLIKTRGQQVTLSCSPISGHRSVSWYQQTPGQGLQFLFEYFSETQRNKGNFPGRFSGRQFSNSRSEMNVSTLELGDSALYLCASSLWDTDGTEAFFGQGTRLTVV.

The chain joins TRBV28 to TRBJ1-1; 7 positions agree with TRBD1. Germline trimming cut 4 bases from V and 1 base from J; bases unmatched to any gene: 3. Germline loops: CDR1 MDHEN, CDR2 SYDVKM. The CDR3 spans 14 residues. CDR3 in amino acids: CASSSTGANTEAFF. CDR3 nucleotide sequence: TGTGCCAGCAGTTCAACAGGGGCGAACACTGAAGCTTTCTTT.